This TCR beta chain was documented in a study of CD8 T cells in Susac syndrome. Overall study findings and caveats: The study acknowledged a relatively small number of individuals in its TCR sequencing and HLA analysis.

V trimming: 5 bases; J trimming: 0 bases; junction bases outside the gene matches: 9. The germline V gene has CDR1 SGHTA and CDR2 FQGNSA. The CDR3 is 17 residues long. From blood CD8+ and CD4+ T cells, TCR beta sequences were generated. The authors negatively isolated CD8+ and CD4+ T cells and FACS-enriched TEMRA cells. Reverse transcription used about 0.45 to 1 ug RNA and random hexamers. Amplification of TCR beta CDR3 across 54 Vbeta and 13 Jbeta was performed with immunoSEQ multiplex PCR. TCRdb passed the immunoSEQ multiplex PCR reads through MiXCR, listing each CDR3 protein once. The sample gives roughly 130,000 distinct CDR3 sequences, 90% to 95% of which show up once; more than 0.095% is in the top ten. As regards this clonotype: Its antigen is undetermined.

This chain uses TRBV7-2 with TRBJ2-7, with 11 bases that match TRBD2. The sequenced sample was CD4+ T cells from PBMCs. The receptor was isolated from a human donor in good health. For the CDR3, the DNA is TGTGCCAGCAGCCGCCGACCTACTAGCGGGAGCTCCTACGAGCAGTACTTC. Translating gives CASSRRPTSGSSYEQYF.